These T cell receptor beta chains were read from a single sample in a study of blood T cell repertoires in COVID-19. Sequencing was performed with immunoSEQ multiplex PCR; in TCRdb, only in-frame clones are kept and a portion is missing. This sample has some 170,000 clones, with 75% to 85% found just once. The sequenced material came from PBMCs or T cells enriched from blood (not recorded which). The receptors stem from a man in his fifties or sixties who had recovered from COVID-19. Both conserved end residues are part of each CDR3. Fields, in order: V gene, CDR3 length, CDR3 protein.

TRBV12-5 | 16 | CASGLPRGLDTGELFF
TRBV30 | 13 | CAWSSGANQPQHF
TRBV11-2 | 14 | CASSLVGPTAGYTF
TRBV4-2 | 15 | CASSPQGSTNTEAFF
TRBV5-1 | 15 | CASSLEPGGNYGYTF
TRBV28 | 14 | CASSFGGSNQPQHF
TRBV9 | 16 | CASSAQERPGANVLTF
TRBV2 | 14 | CASRDRVSNQPQHF
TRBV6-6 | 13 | CASVPGGSAGYTF
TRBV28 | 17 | CASSQPWGSGGSNEQFF
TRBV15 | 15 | CATSRGTGLTTEAFF
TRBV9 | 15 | CASTPGVGQNYGYTF
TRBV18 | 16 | CASSPSGALRDTEAFF
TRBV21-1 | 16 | CASSKSGTGSNQPQHF
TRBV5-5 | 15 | CASSVTPGNRETQYF
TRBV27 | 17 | CASSLSLLAGRTGELFF
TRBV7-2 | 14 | CASSPGQTWWTQYF
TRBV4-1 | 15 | CASSLSQQSTDTQYF
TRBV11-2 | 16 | CASSLGTVSSTDTQYF
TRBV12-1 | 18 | CASSVRQGVAPHYNEQFF
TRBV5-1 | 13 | CASSFAGHTEAFF
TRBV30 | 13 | CAWSLGANQPQHF
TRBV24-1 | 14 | CATAVREGIDTQYF
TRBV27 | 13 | CASIGTMNTEAFF
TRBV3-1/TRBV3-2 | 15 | CASSQVGGTNTEAFF
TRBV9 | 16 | CASSVGGGRGPYEQYF
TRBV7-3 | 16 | CASSPESGLINYGYTF
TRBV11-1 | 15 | CASSLGPITSYEQYF
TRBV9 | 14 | CASSATGGGNTIYF
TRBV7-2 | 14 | CASSLSSGRETQYF
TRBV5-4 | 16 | CASSPTGGLNNSPLHF
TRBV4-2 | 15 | CASRNRQSAKNIQYF
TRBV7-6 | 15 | CASSSTGHSSEKLFF
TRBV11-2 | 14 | CASSLGAGGETQYF
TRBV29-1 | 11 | CSAAHADGYTF
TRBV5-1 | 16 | CASSLVLAGGTDTQYF
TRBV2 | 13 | CASSEDRGYEQYF
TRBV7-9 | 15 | CASSWGDVSNTEAFF
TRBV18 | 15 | CASSPQQGQGNTIYF
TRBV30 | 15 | CAWNVGGHSNQPQHF
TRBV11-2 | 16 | CASSLLAGGPQETQYF
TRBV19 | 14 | CATGNPGPNEKLFF
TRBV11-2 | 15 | CASSIAGTVNSPLHF
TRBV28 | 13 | CASSYPTGLGAFF
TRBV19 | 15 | CASSAEHLTKNIQYF